A selection of T cell receptor beta chains follows, all from one sample in a study of blood T cell repertoires in COVID-19. This table comes from immunoSEQ multiplex PCR, and its TCRdb copy is limited to in-frame clones, with some not included. The profile shows about 160,000 clones, approximately 86% of them singletons. Sequences were obtained from peripheral blood. The receptors were gathered from a woman aged 55-69 years with active or convalescent COVID-19. CDR3s include the opening cysteine and the closing phenylalanine or tryptophan. A D gene is named only where the DNA matches it firmly. Size tells how often a clone was seen (once, few, many) or the class of an expanded clone, and some rows leave it out.

abundance	d_gene	j_gene	v_gene	CDR3nt	CDR3aa
NA	TRBD1	TRBJ1-2	TRBV9	TGTGCCAGCAGCGCCCCGGACAGGGGGACTAACTATGGCTACACCTTC	CASSAPDRGTNYGYTF
NA	TRBD1	TRBJ2-1	TRBV3-1/TRBV3-2	TGTGCCAGCAGCCAAGATTGTTGGCAGGGGGCCTACAATGAGCAGTTCTTC	CASSQDCWQGAYNEQFF
NA	NA	TRBJ2-1	TRBV5-4	TGTGCCAGCAGCTTGGCGGGTTTCTCCTACAATGAGCAGTTCTTC	CASSLAGFSYNEQFF
NA	TRBD1	TRBJ1-2	TRBV6-1	TGTGCCAGCAGTGAATTCAGGACAGGGGAGAATGGCTACACCTTC	CASSEFRTGENGYTF
NA	TRBD1	TRBJ1-6	TRBV6-6	TGTGCCAGCGGACGTGGGACAGGGGGATCACCCCTCCACTTT	CASGRGTGGSPLHF
NA	TRBD1	TRBJ2-3	TRBV5-1	TGCGCCAGCAGCTTGGGACAGGGTCCAGATACGCAGTATTTT	CASSLGQGPDTQYF
NA	TRBD1	TRBJ2-5	TRBV30	TGTGCCTGGAGTCGCCGTGGGACAGGGACGGGGACCCAGTACTTC	CAWSRRGTGTGTQYF
few	NA	TRBJ1-6	TRBV6-5	TGTGCCAGCAGCTTCGAGGGCAGGAGGTCACCCCTCCACTTT	CASSFEGRRSPLHF
NA	TRBD2	TRBJ2-5	TRBV11-2	TGTGCCAGCAGCTCTAGCGGGGGGCCCCAAGAGACCCAGTACTTC	CASSSSGGPQETQYF
NA	NA	TRBJ1-5	TRBV6-5	TGTGCCAGCAGAACACCCAGCAATCAGCCCCAGCATTTT	CASRTPSNQPQHF
NA	NA	TRBJ2-2	TRBV29-1	TGCAGCGTTGGGCAGGTTAACACCGGGGAGCTGTTTTTT	CSVGQVNTGELFF
NA	NA	TRBJ1-1	TRBV4-1	TGCGCCAGCAGCCGAATACAGGGGAACACTGAAGCTTTCTTT	CASSRIQGNTEAFF
few	NA	TRBJ1-1	TRBV6-5	TGTGCCAGCAAAACACTGAACACTGAAGCTTTCTTT	CASKTLNTEAFF
NA	NA	TRBJ1-2	TRBV10-3	TGTGCCATGGCCGGGACACAAAACGTGCGCTACACCTTC	CAMAGTQNVRYTF
NA	TRBD1	TRBJ1-1	TRBV7-9	TGTGCCAGCAGCTGGGGACAGGTTGATGACACTGAAGCTTTCTTT	CASSWGQVDDTEAFF
few	NA	TRBJ1-3	TRBV12-5	TGTGCTAGTGGCGCCCCTCCAGGGCCCGGAAACACCATATATTTT	CASGAPPGPGNTIYF
NA	TRBD1	TRBJ2-3	TRBV19	TGTGCCAGTAGTGAGGACAGGGGAGCGAGCACAGATACGCAGTATTTT	CASSEDRGASTDTQYF
NA	NA	TRBJ2-7	TRBV3-1/TRBV3-2	TGTGCCAGCAGCCAAGATAACGGCTACGAGCAGTACTTC	CASSQDNGYEQYF
once	NA	TRBJ1-1	TRBV7-9	TGTGCCAGCAGCTTAGCGATTTGGGGGGTCGGGAACACTGAAGCTTTCTTT	CASSLAIWGVGNTEAFF
NA	TRBD1	TRBJ1-1	TRBV5-4	TGTGCCAGCAGCTGGGGACAGAGCGGGGGATTCGCTTTCTTT	CASSWGQSGGFAFF
NA	NA	TRBJ2-2	TRBV20-1	TGCAGTGCTAGTGGTCAGGGTGGCACCGGGGAGCTGTTTTTT	CSASGQGGTGELFF
NA	TRBD1	TRBJ1-4	TRBV7-2	TGTGCCAGCAGCTCCTACAGGGGAGGTAATGAAAAACTGTTTTTT	CASSSYRGGNEKLFF
NA	TRBD1	TRBJ1-5	TRBV19	TGTGCCAGTAGGACAGGGGGAACTTATCAGCCCCAGCATTTT	CASRTGGTYQPQHF
NA	NA	TRBJ1-4	TRBV6-5	TGTGCCAGCAGTTACTCGTCGGTTGGAGGAGCCGAAAAACTGTTTTTT	CASSYSSVGGAEKLFF
NA	NA	TRBJ2-4	TRBV7-2	TGTGCCAGCAGCTTCGGCGGGGGCGGGAGAAACATTCAGTACTTC	CASSFGGGGRNIQYF
NA	TRBD2	TRBJ2-1	TRBV18	TGTGCCAGCTCACCGGGGACTAGCGGGGCCCCGTTCTTC	CASSPGTSGAPFF
once	NA	TRBJ2-7	TRBV7-9	TGTGCCAGCAGCTTCCGGGGCTACGAGCAGTACTTC	CASSFRGYEQYF
NA	NA	TRBJ1-4	TRBV4-3	TGCGCCAGCAGCCAAGAGGGAGGTAATGAAAAACTGTTTTTT	CASSQEGGNEKLFF
NA	TRBD1	TRBJ1-5	TRBV6-5	TGTGCCAGCACGGTCAGGGGGTCGCCCCAGCATTTT	CASTVRGSPQHF
NA	TRBD2	TRBJ2-7	TRBV3-1/TRBV3-2	TGTGCCAGCAGGGATAGCGGGGTGTTCGTCGAGCAGTACTTC	CASRDSGVFVEQYF
NA	TRBD1	TRBJ1-1	TRBV2	TGTGCCAGCAGTGGACAGGGGGCGGCGGACACTGAAGCTTTCTTT	CASSGQGAADTEAFF
NA	NA	TRBJ2-1	TRBV19	TGTGCCAGTAGTATCGAGCCGCCAAGCTCCTACAATGAGCAGTTCTTC	CASSIEPPSSYNEQFF
NA	NA	TRBJ1-1	TRBV12-3/TRBV12-4	TGTGCCAGCAGTCAAAACACTGAAGCTTTCTTT	CASSQNTEAFF
NA	NA	TRBJ2-4	TRBV16	TGTGCCAGCAGCCAATCGATTCAGGGTACTCTAGCCAAAAACATTCAGTACTTC	CASSQSIQGTLAKNIQYF
NA	NA	TRBJ2-5	TRBV6-5	TGTGCCAGCAGTTCTGAACTAAAGACCCAGTACTTC	CASSSELKTQYF
NA	NA	TRBJ2-2	TRBV19	TGTGCCAGTAGTGAAGGCTGGACAGTCCTTAACACCGGGGAGCTGTTTTTT	CASSEGWTVLNTGELFF
NA	TRBD1	TRBJ2-5	TRBV12-3/TRBV12-4	TGTGCCAGCAGTTTACAGGGGGCCGAGACCCAGTACTTC	CASSLQGAETQYF
once	NA	TRBJ2-7	TRBV10-3	TGTGCCATCGGGGGGACGGTAACCTACGAGCAGTACTTC	CAIGGTVTYEQYF
NA	TRBD2	TRBJ2-5	TRBV5-4	TGTGCCAGCAGCGGACCTCAGACTAGCTCGAGGGGGACCCAGTACTTC	CASSGPQTSSRGTQYF
NA	TRBD1	TRBJ1-5	TRBV6-5	TGTGCCAGCAGAACGACAGGGGGTAGCAATCAGCCCCAGCATTTT	CASRTTGGSNQPQHF
NA	NA	TRBJ1-3	TRBV25-1	TGTGCCAGCAGATACAGCGAGGGGGACACCATATATTTT	CASRYSEGDTIYF
NA	TRBD1	TRBJ1-3	TRBV2	TGTGCCGGAAAAAAGGGGGCATCTGGAAACACCATATATTTT	CAGKKGASGNTIYF
NA	TRBD1	TRBJ1-1	TRBV14	TGTGCCAGCAGCCAAGGACAGGGAACGAGAGCTTTCTTT	CASSQGQGTRAFF
NA	NA	TRBJ1-3	TRBV4-1	TGCGCCAGCAGCCAAGTAATGTATGGTCGGGGTGGAAACACCATATATTTT	CASSQVMYGRGGNTIYF
NA	NA	TRBJ2-2	TRBV12-3/TRBV12-4	TGTGCCAGCAGCCGAGGGGGGGGCTGGGAGCTGTTTTTT	CASSRGGGWELFF
NA	TRBD1	TRBJ1-3	TRBV4-1	TGCGCCAGCAGCCCTCATGGGACAGGGGGAACCTCTGGAAACACCATATATTTT	CASSPHGTGGTSGNTIYF
NA	TRBD1	TRBJ2-5	TRBV11-3	TGTGCCAGCAGCTTAGATTTCAACAGGGGCCGCCTTTGGTACCAAGAGACCCAGTACTTC	CASSLDFNRGRLWYQETQYF
NA	NA	TRBJ2-5	TRBV2	TGTGCCAGGGAGAGGGACAACCAAGAGACCCAGTACTTC	CARERDNQETQYF
NA	NA	TRBJ2-1	TRBV2	TGTGCCAGCAGTGTCGACAGGAATGAGCAGTTCTTC	CASSVDRNEQFF
NA	TRBD1	TRBJ2-6	TRBV29-1	TGCAGCGTGGGGGGACAGGGGGCTCCTGGGGCCAACGTCCTGACTTTC	CSVGGQGAPGANVLTF
NA	NA	TRBJ2-2	TRBV7-2	TGTGCCAGCAGCTTGTCTCAGGGGACCGGGGAGCTGTTTTTT	CASSLSQGTGELFF
few	NA	TRBJ2-3	TRBV5-1	TGCGCCAGCGCGGCGGCGGGGGCGAGGGATACGCAGTATTTT	CASAAAGARDTQYF
once	TRBD1	TRBJ1-3	TRBV6-5	TGTGCCAGCAGGAGACAGGGCGGGGGAAACACCATATATTTT	CASRRQGGGNTIYF
NA	TRBD1	TRBJ1-1	TRBV4-3	TGCGCCAGCAGCCAAGCCGGGACAGGGGATAATGAAGCTTTCTTT	CASSQAGTGDNEAFF
NA	NA	TRBJ1-3	TRBV12-3/TRBV12-4	TGTGCCAGCAGTTTCTCGGCTGGAAACACCATATATTTT	CASSFSAGNTIYF